The rows below give T cell receptor beta chains drawn from one sample of a study of cytomegalovirus exposure and HLA in healthy donors. Data came from immunoSEQ multiplex PCR; TCRdb stores just in-frame clones and leaves some out. The sample contains fewer than 90,000 clones, around 76% of which appear only once. Sequencing was carried out using PBMCs. The receptors here all came from a man aged 30-40 years in good health and CMV-seropositive. CDR3s include the opening cysteine and the closing phenylalanine or tryptophan. The order of the fields is J gene, D gene, clone size, V gene, CDR3 protein, CDR3 DNA. D genes are given only for firm matches. Clone size appears in some rows only: once, few, many, or a class for an expanded clone.

j_gene: TRBJ1-5
d_gene: NA
abundance: NA
v_gene: TRBV19
CDR3aa: CASSMGTGSRGNQPQHF
CDR3nt: TGTGCCAGTAGTATGGGCACAGGGAGCAGGGGCAATCAGCCCCAGCATTTT

j_gene: TRBJ1-6
d_gene: NA
abundance: NA
v_gene: TRBV6-5
CDR3aa: CASRGGRLNSPLHF
CDR3nt: TGTGCCAGCAGGGGAGGTAGACTTAATTCACCCCTCCACTTT

j_gene: TRBJ2-1
d_gene: NA
abundance: once
v_gene: TRBV19
CDR3aa: CASSLTDDEQFF
CDR3nt: TGTGCCAGTAGTCTGACAGACGATGAGCAGTTCTTC

j_gene: TRBJ1-5
d_gene: NA
abundance: NA
v_gene: TRBV9
CDR3aa: CASSVYGESGQPQHF
CDR3nt: TGTGCCAGCAGCGTATACGGGGAATCGGGTCAGCCCCAGCATTTT

j_gene: TRBJ1-5
d_gene: TRBD1
abundance: NA
v_gene: TRBV7-2
CDR3aa: CASSHGTGFFLPQHF
CDR3nt: TGTGCCAGCAGCCACGGGACAGGGTTCTTTTTGCCCCAGCATTTT

j_gene: TRBJ2-1
d_gene: TRBD2
abundance: NA
v_gene: TRBV10-3
CDR3aa: CATEGLAGDNEQFF
CDR3nt: TGTGCCACAGAGGGACTAGCGGGTGACAATGAGCAGTTCTTC

j_gene: TRBJ1-2
d_gene: TRBD1
abundance: NA
v_gene: TRBV14
CDR3aa: CASSQVDRGVYGYTF
CDR3nt: TGTGCCAGCAGCCAAGTAGACAGGGGAGTCTATGGCTACACCTTC

j_gene: TRBJ1-1
d_gene: NA
abundance: NA
v_gene: TRBV2
CDR3aa: CASTRGREDTEAFF
CDR3nt: TGTGCCAGCACCCGGGGGAGGGAGGACACTGAAGCTTTCTTT

j_gene: TRBJ1-6
d_gene: NA
abundance: NA
v_gene: TRBV7-9
CDR3aa: CASLESSYNSPLHF
CDR3nt: TGTGCCAGCTTGGAGAGCTCCTATAATTCACCCCTCCACTTT

j_gene: TRBJ2-5
d_gene: NA
abundance: NA
v_gene: TRBV7-6
CDR3aa: CASSLELGGRETQYF
CDR3nt: TGTGCCAGCAGCTTAGAGTTGGGGGGGCGGGAGACCCAGTACTTC

j_gene: TRBJ2-7
d_gene: NA
abundance: NA
v_gene: TRBV6-5
CDR3aa: CASSFQGRGTYEQYF
CDR3nt: TGTGCCAGCAGTTTCCAGGGTAGGGGGACCTACGAGCAGTACTTC

j_gene: TRBJ1-5
d_gene: NA
abundance: NA
v_gene: TRBV30
CDR3aa: CAWSVRQALDQPQHF
CDR3nt: TGTGCCTGGAGTGTACGACAGGCCTTGGATCAGCCCCAGCATTTT

j_gene: TRBJ2-3
d_gene: TRBD2
abundance: NA
v_gene: TRBV4-1
CDR3aa: CASSPLAGGTDTQYF
CDR3nt: TGCGCCAGCAGCCCGCTAGCGGGGGGCACAGATACGCAGTATTTT

j_gene: TRBJ1-4
d_gene: NA
abundance: NA
v_gene: TRBV28
CDR3aa: CASSSGRSNEKLFF
CDR3nt: TGTGCCAGCAGTTCTGGCAGAAGTAATGAAAAACTGTTTTTT

j_gene: TRBJ2-5
d_gene: NA
abundance: NA
v_gene: TRBV28
CDR3aa: CASSLSGRARTQYF
CDR3nt: TGTGCCAGCAGTTTATCCGGCAGGGCTCGGACCCAGTACTTC